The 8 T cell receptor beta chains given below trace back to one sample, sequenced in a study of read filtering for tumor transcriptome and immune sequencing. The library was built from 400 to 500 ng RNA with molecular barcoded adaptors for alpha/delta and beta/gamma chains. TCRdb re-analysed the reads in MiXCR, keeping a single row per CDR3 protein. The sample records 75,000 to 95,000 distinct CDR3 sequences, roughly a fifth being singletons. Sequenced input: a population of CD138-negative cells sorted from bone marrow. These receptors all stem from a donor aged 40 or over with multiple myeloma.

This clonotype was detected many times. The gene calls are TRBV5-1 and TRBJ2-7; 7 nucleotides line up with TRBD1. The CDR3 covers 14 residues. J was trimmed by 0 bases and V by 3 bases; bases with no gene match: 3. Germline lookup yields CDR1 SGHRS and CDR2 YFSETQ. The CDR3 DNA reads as TGCGCCAGCAGCTCTTGGACAGGCTCCTACGAGCAGTACTTC. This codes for CASSSWTGSYEQYF.

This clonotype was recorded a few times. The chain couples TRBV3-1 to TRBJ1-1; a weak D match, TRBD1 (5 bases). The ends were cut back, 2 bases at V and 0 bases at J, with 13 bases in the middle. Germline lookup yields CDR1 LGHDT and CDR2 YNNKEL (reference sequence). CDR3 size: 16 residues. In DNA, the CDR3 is TGTGCCAGCAGCCAACGTGCGGCAGGGATGAACACTGAAGCTTTCTTT. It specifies CASSQRAAGMNTEAFF. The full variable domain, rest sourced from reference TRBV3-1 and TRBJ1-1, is DTAVSQTPKYLVTQMGNDKSIKCEQNLGHDTMYWYKQDSKKFLKIMFSYNNKELIINETVPNRFSPKSPDKAHLNLHINSLELGDSAVYFCASSQRAAGMNTEAFFGQGTRLTVV.

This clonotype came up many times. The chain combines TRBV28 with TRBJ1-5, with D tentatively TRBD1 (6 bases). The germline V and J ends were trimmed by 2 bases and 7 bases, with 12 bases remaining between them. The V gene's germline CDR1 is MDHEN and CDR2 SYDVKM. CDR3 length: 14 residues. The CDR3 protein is CASSLKRGTQPQHF. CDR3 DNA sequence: TGTGCCAGCAGTTTAAAGCGGGGGACACAGCCCCAGCATTTT. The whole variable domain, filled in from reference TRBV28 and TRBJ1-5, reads DVKVTQSSRYLVKRTGEKVFLECVQDMDHENMFWYRQDPGLGLRLIYFSYDVKMKEKGDIPEGYSVSREKKERFSLILESASTNQTSMYLCASSLKRGTQPQHFGDGTRLSIL.

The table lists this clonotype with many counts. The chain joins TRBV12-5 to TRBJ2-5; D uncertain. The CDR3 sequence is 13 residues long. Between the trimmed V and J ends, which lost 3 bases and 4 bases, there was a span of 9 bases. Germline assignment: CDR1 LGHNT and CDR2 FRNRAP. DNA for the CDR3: TGTGCTAGTGGTTTTGAGGTAGGAGAGACCCAGTACTTC. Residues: CASGFEVGETQYF.

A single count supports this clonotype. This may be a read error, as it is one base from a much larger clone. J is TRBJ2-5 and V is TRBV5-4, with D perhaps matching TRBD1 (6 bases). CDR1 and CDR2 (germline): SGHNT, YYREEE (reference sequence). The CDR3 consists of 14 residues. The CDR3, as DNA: TGTGCCAGCAGCTTAGGCGAGGGACAAGAGACCCAGCACTTC. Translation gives CASSLGEGQETQHF.

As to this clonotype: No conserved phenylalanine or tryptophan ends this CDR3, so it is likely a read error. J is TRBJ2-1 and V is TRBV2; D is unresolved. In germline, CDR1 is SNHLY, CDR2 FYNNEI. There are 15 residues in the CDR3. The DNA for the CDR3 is TGCGCCAGCAGTGAAGGCAGGCGAAGTTACAATGAGCAGTTCCTC. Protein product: CASSEGRRSYNEQFL.

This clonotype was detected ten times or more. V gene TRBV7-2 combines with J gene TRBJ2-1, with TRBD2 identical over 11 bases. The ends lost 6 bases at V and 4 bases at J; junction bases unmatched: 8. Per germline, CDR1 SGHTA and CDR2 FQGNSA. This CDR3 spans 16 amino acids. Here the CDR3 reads CASRAASGGRYNEQFF. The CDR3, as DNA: TGTGCCAGCAGGGCTGCTAGCGGGGGGAGATACAATGAGCAGTTCTTC. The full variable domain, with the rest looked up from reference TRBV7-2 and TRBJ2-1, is GAGVSQSPSNKVTEKGKDVELRCDPISGHTALYWYRQSLGQGLEFLIYFQGNSAPDKSGLPSDRFSAERTGGSVSTLTIQRTQQEDSAVYLCASRAASGGRYNEQFFGPGTRLTVL.

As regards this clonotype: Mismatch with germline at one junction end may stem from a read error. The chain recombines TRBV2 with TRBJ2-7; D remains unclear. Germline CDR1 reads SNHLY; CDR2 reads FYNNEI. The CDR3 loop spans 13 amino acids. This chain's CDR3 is CASSELQSYERYF. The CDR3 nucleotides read TGTGCCAGCAGTGAACTACAGTCGTACGAGCGGTACTTC.